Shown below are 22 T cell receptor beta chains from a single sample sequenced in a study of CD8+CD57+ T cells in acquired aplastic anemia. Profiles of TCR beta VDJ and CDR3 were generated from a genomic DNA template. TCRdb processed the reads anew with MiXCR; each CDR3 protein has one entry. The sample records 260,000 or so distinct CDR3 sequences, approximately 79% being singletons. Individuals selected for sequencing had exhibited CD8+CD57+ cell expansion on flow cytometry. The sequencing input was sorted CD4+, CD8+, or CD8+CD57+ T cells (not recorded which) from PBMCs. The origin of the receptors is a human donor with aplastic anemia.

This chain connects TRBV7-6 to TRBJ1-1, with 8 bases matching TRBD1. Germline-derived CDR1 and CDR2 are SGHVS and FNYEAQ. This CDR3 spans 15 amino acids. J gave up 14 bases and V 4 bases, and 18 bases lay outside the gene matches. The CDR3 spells CASSSDRAGSPLHFF. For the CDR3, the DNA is TGTGCCAGCAGCTCGGACAGGGCAGGTTCACCCCTCCACTTCTTT.

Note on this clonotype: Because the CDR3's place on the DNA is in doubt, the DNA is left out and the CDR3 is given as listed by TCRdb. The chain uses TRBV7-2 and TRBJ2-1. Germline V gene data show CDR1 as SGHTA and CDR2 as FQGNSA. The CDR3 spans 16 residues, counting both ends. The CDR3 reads CASSVGSDAQYFGQFF.

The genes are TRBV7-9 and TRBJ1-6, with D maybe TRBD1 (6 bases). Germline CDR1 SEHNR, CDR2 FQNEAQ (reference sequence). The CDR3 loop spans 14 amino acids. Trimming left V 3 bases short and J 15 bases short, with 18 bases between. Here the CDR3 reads CASSFQRSGGRLHF. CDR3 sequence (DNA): TGTGCCAGCAGCTTTCAAAGAAGCGGGGGGCGCCTCCACTTT.

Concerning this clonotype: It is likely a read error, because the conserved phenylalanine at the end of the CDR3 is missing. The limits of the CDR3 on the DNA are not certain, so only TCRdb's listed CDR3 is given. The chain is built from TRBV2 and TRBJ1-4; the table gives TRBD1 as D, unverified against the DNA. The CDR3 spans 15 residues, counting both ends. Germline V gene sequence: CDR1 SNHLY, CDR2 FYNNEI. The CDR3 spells CASGVGGTETQYLCL.

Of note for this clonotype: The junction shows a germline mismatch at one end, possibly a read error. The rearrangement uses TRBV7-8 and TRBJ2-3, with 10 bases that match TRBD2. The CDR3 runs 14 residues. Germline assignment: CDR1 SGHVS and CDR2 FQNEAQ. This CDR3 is CASSALAGAGDTQF. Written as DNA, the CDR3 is TGTGCCAGCAGTGCCCTAGCGGGAGCGGGTGATACGCAGTTT.

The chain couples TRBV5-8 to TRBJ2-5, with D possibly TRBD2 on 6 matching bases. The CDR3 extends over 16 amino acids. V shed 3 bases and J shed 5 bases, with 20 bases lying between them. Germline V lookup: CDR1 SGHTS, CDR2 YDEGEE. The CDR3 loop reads CASSWGEVGVRETQYF. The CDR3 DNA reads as TGTGCCAGCAGCTGGGGGGAGGTTGGGGTGAGGGAGACCCAGTACTTC.

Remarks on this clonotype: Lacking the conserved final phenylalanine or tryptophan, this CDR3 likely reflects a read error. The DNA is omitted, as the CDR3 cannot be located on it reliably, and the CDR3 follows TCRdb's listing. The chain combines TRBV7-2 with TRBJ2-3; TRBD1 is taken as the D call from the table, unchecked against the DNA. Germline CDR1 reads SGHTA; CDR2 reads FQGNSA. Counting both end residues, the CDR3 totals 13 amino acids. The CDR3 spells CASSLTGTADYCY.

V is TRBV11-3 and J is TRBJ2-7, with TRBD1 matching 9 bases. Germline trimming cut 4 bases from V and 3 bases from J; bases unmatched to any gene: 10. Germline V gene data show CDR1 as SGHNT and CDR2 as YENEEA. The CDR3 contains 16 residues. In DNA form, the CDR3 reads TGTGCCAGCAGCTCACACCTGACAGGGGGAGGCTACGAGCAGTACTTC. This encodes CASSSHLTGGGYEQYF.

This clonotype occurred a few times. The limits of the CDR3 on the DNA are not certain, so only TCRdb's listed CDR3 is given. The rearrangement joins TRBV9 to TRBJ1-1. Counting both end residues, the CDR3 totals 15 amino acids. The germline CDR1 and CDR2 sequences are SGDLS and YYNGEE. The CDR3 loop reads CASSASLDTQYFAFF.

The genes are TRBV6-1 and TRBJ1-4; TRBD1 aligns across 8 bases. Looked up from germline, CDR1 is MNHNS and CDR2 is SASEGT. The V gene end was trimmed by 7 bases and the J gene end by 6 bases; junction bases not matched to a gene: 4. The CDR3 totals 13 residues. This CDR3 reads CASKLDRDEKLFF. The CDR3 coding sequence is TGTGCCAGCAAGTTGGACAGGGATGAAAAACTGTTTTTT.

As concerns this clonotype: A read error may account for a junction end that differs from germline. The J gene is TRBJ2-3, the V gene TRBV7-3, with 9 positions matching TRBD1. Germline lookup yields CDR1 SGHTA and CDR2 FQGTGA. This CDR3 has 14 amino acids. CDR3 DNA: TGTGCCAGCAGCTTAGATGGGACAGGGAATACTCAGGATTTT. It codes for CASSLDGTGNTQDF.

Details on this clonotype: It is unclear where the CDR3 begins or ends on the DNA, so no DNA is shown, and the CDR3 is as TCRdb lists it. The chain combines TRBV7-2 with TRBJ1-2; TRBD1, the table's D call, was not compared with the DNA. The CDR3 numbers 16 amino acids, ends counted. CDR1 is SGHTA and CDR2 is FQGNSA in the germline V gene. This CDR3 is CASSRLEFFGPGTYTF.

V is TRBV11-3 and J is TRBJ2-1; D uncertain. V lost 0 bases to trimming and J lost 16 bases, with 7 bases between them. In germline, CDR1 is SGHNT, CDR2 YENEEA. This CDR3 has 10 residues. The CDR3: CASSLDEPFF. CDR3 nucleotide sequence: TGTGCCAGCAGCTTAGATGAGCCATTCTTC.

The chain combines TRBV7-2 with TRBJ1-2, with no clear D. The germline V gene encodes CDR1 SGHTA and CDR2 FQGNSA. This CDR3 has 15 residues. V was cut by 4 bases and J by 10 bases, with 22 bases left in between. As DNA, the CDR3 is TGTGCCAGCAGCTGGAGAGGGAGCACCGATACGCACTACACCTTC. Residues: CASSWRGSTDTHYTF. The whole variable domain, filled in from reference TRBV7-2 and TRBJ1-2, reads GAGVSQSPSNKVTEKGKDVELRCDPISGHTALYWYRQSLGQGLEFLIYFQGNSAPDKSGLPSDRFSAERTGGSVSTLTIQRTQQEDSAVYLCASSWRGSTDTHYTFGSGTRLTVV.

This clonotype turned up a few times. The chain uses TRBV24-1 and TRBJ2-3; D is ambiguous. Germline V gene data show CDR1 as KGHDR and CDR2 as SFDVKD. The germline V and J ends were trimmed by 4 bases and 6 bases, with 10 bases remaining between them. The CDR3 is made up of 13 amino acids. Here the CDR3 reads CATSDLLGDTQYF. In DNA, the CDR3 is TGTGCCACCAGTGACCTCCTCGGGGATACGCAGTATTTT.

CDR3 in amino acids: CASSLDATGELFF. The CDR3 nucleotides read TGCGCCAGCAGCTTGGACGCCACCGGGGAGCTGTTTTTT. The chain employs TRBV5-1 and TRBJ2-2; D not resolved. V lost 0 bases, J lost 4 bases, and 4 bases lay in between. CDR1 and CDR2 from the germline V gene are SGHRS and YFSETQ. CDR3 length: 13 residues.

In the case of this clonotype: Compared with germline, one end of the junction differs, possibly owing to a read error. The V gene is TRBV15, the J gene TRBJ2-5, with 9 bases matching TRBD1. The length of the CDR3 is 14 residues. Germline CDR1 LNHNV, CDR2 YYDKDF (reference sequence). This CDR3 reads CATSRGRQGETQHF. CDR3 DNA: TGTGCCACCAGCAGAGGCAGACAGGGGGAGACCCAGCACTTC.

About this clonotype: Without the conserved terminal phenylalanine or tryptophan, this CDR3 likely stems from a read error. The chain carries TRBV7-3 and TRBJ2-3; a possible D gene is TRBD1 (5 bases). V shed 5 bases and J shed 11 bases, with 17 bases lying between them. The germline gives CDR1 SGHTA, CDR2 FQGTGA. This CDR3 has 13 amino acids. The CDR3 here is CASSVGAELKQYH. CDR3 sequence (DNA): TGTGCCAGCAGCGTAGGGGCAGAGCTGAAGCAGTATCAT.

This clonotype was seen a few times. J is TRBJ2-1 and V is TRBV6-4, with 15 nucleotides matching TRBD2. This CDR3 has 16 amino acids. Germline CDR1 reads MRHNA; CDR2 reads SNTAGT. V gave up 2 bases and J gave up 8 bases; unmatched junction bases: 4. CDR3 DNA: TGTGCCAGCAGTGACGGGACTAGCGGGGGGAGCGATGAGCAGTTCTTC. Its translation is CASSDGTSGGSDEQFF.

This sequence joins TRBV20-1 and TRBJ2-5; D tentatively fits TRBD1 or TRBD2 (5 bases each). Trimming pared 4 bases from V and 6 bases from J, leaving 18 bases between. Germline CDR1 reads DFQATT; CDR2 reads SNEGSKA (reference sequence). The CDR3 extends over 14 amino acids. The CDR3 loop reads CSANRDGYIQTQYF. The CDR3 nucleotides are TGCAGTGCTAACCGGGACGGGTACATCCAGACCCAGTACTTC.

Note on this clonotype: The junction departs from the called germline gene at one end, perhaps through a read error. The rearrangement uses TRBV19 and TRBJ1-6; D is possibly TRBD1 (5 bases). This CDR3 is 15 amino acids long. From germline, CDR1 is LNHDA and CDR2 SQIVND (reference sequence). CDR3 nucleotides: TGTGCCAGTAGTATAGCTACCGGGGCCTACAATCACCACTTCTTT. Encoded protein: CASSIATGAYNHHFF.

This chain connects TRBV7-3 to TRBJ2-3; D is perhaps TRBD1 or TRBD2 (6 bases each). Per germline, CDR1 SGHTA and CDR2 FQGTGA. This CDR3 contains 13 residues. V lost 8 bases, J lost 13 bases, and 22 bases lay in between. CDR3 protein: CASGVGGRDEKYF. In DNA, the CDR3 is TGTGCCAGCGGGGTCGGGGGCAGAGATGAGAAGTATTTT.